Listed below are T cell receptor beta chains from one sample, sequenced in a study of blood T cell repertoires in COVID-19. The assay was immunoSEQ multiplex PCR, and TCRdb's table has in-frame clones only and misses some. This sample has about 150,000 clones, with about 89% found just once. Sequencing input: peripheral blood. The source of these receptors is a man between 60 and 70 years old with active or convalescent COVID-19. CDR3s include the opening cysteine and the closing phenylalanine or tryptophan.

V gene	CDR3 protein
TRBV4-1	CASGKIRGAEGERSTQYF
TRBV5-1	CASSFSTGNTEAFF
TRBV7-6	CASSFTQGAGETQYF
TRBV7-9	CASSLVPGASKLFF
TRBV6-5	CASSYPPRGRKTQFF
TRBV4-3	CASSVAGQGYEQYF
TRBV27	CASSLAGRFTDTQYF
TRBV7-2	CASSLGTSGNNEQFF
TRBV10-3	CATEETSSGNTIYF
TRBV18	CASSSGDRPGGYTF
TRBV4-2	CASSHGQGAYGELFF
TRBV7-2	CASSSTSGPGGETQYF
TRBV20-1	CHTGMNTEAFF
TRBV5-1	CASSLTGGLNTEAFF
TRBV27	CASSFSPPGTVMNTEAFF
TRBV7-2	CASSPGTRGNEQFF
TRBV11-3	CASSSLANEQFF
TRBV11-2	CASSLGQGINYGYTF
TRBV28	CASSSPAIGGSSNRAQHF
TRBV5-1	CASRGTSGDFGANVLTF
TRBV18	CASSPLEGKQYF
TRBV15	CATSSPRDRVSGELFF
TRBV19	CASSIRPTGRAPLHF